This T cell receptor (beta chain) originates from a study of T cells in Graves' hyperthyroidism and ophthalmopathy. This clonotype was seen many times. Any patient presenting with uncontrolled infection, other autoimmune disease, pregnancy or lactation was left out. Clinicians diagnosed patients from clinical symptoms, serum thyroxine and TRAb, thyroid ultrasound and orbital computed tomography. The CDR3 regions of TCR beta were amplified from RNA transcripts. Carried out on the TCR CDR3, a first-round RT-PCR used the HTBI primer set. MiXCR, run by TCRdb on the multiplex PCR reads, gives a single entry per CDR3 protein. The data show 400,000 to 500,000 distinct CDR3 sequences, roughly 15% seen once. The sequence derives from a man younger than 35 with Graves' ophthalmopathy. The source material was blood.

The CDR3 DNA sequence: TGCGCCAGCAGCCACCGTCCGTTGAACACTGAAGCTTTCTTT. Translation gives CASSHRPLNTEAFF. The chain combines TRBV5-1 with TRBJ1-1; D is undetermined. Germline values: CDR1 SGHRS, CDR2 YFSETQ. CDR3 size: 14 residues. Between the trimmed V and J ends, which lost 4 bases and 0 bases, there was a span of 10 bases. Complete variable domain (other parts from reference TRBV5-1 and TRBJ1-1): KAGVTQTPRYLIKTRGQQVTLSCSPISGHRSVSWYQQTPGQGLQFLFEYFSETQRNKGNFPGRFSGRQFSNSRSEMNVSTLELGDSALYLCASSHRPLNTEAFFGQGTRLTVV.